This T cell receptor (beta chain) is from a study of T cells in Graves' hyperthyroidism and ophthalmopathy. The TCR beta CDR3 regions underwent amplification using RNA transcripts as the source. An initial round of RT-PCR targeting the TCR CDR3 relied on the HTBI primer set. TCRdb ran MiXCR on the multiplex PCR reads and lists one entry per CDR3 protein. This table holds over 700,000 distinct CDR3 sequences, 38% found once. Hyperthyroidism patients were newly diagnosed, had disease duration under 2 months, and were aged 18 to 65 years. The PBMCs studied were ones that came from around 10 ml fresh peripheral blood. This clonotype was observed many times. Its antigen is not known. Overall study results and limits: The model forecast ophthalmopathy, anticipating it by a median around 6.5 months before onset. Most thyroid clonotypes expanded above 0.001 were also detected in blood.

The sequencing sample was made of blood. The clonotype was recovered from a man in his late teens or twenties with Graves' hyperthyroidism.

The CDR3 sequence is CASSQDRSQFAEAFF. CDR3 sequence (DNA): TGTGCCAGCAGCCAAGATCGAAGTCAGTTCGCTGAAGCTTTCTTT. V usage is TRBV14 and J usage is TRBJ1-1; D gene ambiguous. The CDR3 runs to 15 residues. The ends were cut back, 0 bases at V and 6 bases at J, with 14 bases in the middle. The germline V gene encodes CDR1 SGHDN and CDR2 FVKESK.